This entry is about one T cell receptor (beta chain). This sample was taken from a study of T cells in Graves' hyperthyroidism and ophthalmopathy. Inclusion characteristics of ophthalmopathy patients comprised a Clinical Activity Score of at least 3, a NOSPECS grade of at least 4, and duration under 3 months. Trimming removed 7 bases from V and 0 bases from J; junction bases left unmatched: 11. CDR3 size: 16 residues. Per germline, CDR1 DFQATT and CDR2 SNEGSKA (reference sequence). Researchers took RNA transcripts and amplified the TCR beta CDR3 regions from them. HTBI primers were the set used in a first-round RT-PCR of the TCR CDR3. TCRdb ran MiXCR on the multiplex PCR reads and lists one entry per CDR3 protein. The sample consists of about 480,000 distinct CDR3 sequences, roughly 24% of them appearing once.

Material for sequencing was blood. The receptor's source is a woman aged 30 to 39 with Graves' ophthalmopathy. V usage is TRBV20-1 and J usage is TRBJ2-2, with 7 bases aligning to TRBD1. CDR3 loop: CSVRAGQGANTGELFF. The CDR3 nucleotides are TGCAGTGTTAGGGCGGGCCAGGGGGCGAACACCGGGGAGCTGTTTTTT.